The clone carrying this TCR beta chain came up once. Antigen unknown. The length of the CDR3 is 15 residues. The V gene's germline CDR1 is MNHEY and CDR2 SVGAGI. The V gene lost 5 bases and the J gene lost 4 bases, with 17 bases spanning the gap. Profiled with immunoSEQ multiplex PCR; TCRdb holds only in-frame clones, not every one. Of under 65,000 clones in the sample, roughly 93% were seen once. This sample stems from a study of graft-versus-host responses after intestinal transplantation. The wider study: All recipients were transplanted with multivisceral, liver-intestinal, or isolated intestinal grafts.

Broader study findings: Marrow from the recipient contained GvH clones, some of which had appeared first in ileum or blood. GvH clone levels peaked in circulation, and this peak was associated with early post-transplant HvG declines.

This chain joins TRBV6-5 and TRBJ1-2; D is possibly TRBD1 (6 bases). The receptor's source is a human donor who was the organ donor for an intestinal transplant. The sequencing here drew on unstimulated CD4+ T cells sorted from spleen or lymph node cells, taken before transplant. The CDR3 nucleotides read TGTGCCAGCAGTCCTCAGACAGGAACCCCCTATGGCTACACCTTC. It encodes CASSPQTGTPYGYTF.